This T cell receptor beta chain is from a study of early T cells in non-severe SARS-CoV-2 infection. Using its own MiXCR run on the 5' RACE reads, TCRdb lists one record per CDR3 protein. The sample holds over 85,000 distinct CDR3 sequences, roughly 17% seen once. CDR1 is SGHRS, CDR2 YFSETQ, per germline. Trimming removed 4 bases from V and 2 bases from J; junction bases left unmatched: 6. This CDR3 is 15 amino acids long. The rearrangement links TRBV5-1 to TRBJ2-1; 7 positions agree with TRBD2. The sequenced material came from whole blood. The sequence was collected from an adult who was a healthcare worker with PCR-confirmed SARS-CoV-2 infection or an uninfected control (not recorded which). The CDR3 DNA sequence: TGCGCCAGCAGCCCTGGGGGGACTACCTACAATGAGCAGTTCTTC. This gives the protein CASSPGGTTYNEQFF.